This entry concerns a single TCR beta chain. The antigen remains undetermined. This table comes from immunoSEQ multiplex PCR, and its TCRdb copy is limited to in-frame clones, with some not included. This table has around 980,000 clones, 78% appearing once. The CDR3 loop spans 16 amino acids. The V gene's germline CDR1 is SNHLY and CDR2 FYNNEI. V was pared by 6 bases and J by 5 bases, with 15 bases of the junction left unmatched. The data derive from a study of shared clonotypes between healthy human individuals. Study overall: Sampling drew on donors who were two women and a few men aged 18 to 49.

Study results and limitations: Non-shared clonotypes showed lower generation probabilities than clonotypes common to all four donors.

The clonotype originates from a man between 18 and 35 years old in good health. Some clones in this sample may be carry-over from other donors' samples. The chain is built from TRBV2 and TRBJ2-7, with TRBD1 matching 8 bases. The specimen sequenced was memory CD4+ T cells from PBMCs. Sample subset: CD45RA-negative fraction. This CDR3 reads CASSHTGGRGTNEQYF. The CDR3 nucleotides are TGTGCCAGCAGCCATACAGGGGGGCGAGGCACGAACGAGCAGTACTTC.